This TCR beta chain was recovered during a study of cytomegalovirus exposure and HLA in healthy donors. Background on the study: There were approximately 81 million unique TCRs (from HLA-typed donors) in an early data release. Study-wide results and limits: Reportedly, HLA-A and HLA-B alleles of most subjects were accurately predicted from TCR beta. For most TCR sequences rarity was the rule, although some public TCRs occurred in many donors. On later analysis, the bulk of CMV-associated TCR beta chains appeared to be HLA-restricted.

Turning to this clone: The antigen is unknown.

Primers included in the PCR were 60 Vbeta and 13 Jbeta primers. Profiled with immunoSEQ multiplex PCR; TCRdb holds only in-frame clones, not every one. Of approximately 130,000 clones listed, under 75% are singletons. Germline CDR1 and CDR2: SQVTM and ANQGSEA. The CDR3 covers 13 residues. Trimming removed 7 bases from V and 7 bases from J, with 20 bases in between. Sequences were obtained from PBMCs. The gene calls are TRBV29-1 and TRBJ2-7; D is possibly TRBD1 (5 bases). This sequence was found in a woman between 40 and 50 years old in good health and CMV-seronegative. CDR3 region: CSASTGNMAEQYF. The CDR3 DNA is TGCAGCGCGAGTACAGGAAATATGGCAGAGCAGTACTTC.